The 9 T cell receptor beta chains presented below share a single source sample, sequenced in a study of graft-versus-host responses after intestinal transplantation. The repertoire was sequenced with immunoSEQ multiplex PCR; TCRdb's copy has only in-frame clones and lacks some. This table has some 90,000 clones, about nine tenths appearing once. Antigen specificity for these receptors is unknown. Sample: unstimulated CD8+ T cells sorted from spleen or lymph node cells, taken before intestinal transplant. These receptors all come from a human donor who received an intestinal transplant.

The chain combines TRBV5-4 with TRBJ1-2, with 7 nucleotides matching TRBD1. The germline gives CDR1 SGHNT, CDR2 YYREEE (reference sequence). The CDR3 has 14 amino acids. The V and J ends lost 7 bases and 4 bases, in that order; junction bases with no gene match: 10. CDR3 protein: CASHFRGTVYGYTF. In DNA form, the CDR3 reads TGTGCCAGCCACTTCAGGGGGACCGTCTATGGCTACACCTTC.

This chain connects TRBV28 to TRBJ1-1; 8 bases map to TRBD1. This CDR3 comprises 22 residues. V shed 8 bases, J shed 7 bases, and the junction held 36 bases outside the gene matches. CDR1 is MDHEN and CDR2 is SYDVKM in the germline V gene. The CDR3 DNA reads as TGTGCCAGCCTCGACCAGGGGGCCACAATGATTCAACTCTACGGGAAACCTGGTGAAGCTTTCTTT. Protein: CASLDQGATMIQLYGKPGEAFF.

The chain joins TRBV2 to TRBJ2-2, with D perhaps TRBD1 (6 bases). The germline CDR1 and CDR2 sequences are SNHLY and FYNNEI. Trimming stripped 11 bases from V and 7 bases from J, with 20 bases between. The CDR3 contains 14 residues. The CDR3, as DNA: TGTGCCTGTCGACAGGTCGTAGACCTCGGGGAGCTGTTTTTT. Amino acids: CACRQVVDLGELFF.

V usage is TRBV6-5 and J usage is TRBJ2-7; D uncertain. This CDR3 has 14 residues. V was clipped by 0 bases and J by 2 bases, with 8 bases between them. Germline CDR1 MNHEY, CDR2 SVGAGI. CDR3 sequence (DNA): TGTGCCAGCAGTTACTCAGGCGACCCCTACGAGCAGTACTTC. Its protein product is CASSYSGDPYEQYF.

This clone was detected a few times. This rearrangement joins TRBV5-6 to TRBJ1-1; D perhaps matches TRBD1 (5 bases). Trimming cost V 0 bases and J 4 bases, with 7 bases left between them. The CDR3 sequence is 13 residues long. CDR1 and CDR2 from the germline V gene are SGHDT and YYEEEE. CDR3 in amino acids: CASSLGGGTEAFF. CDR3 bases: TGTGCCAGCAGCTTGGGCGGGGGCACTGAAGCTTTCTTT.

This chain connects TRBV27 to TRBJ2-7; D is possibly TRBD2 (5 bases). CDR3 size: 14 residues. The V and J ends lost 2 bases and 2 bases respectively, with 10 bases between them. Germline V gene lookup returns CDR1 MNHEY and CDR2 SMNVEV (reference sequence). The DNA for the CDR3 is TGTGCCAGCAGTTTACCAGCTAGCCCCTACGAGCAGTACTTC. It is translated as CASSLPASPYEQYF.

The CDR3 DNA reads as TGTGCCAGCAGCAAAGGGGGCGTGGACGAGCAGTACTTC. As protein: CASSKGGVDEQYF. The chain couples TRBV9 to TRBJ2-7; 7 bases agree with TRBD1. The CDR3 is 13 residues long. V trimming: 4 bases; J trimming: 5 bases; junction bases outside the gene matches: 6. Per germline, CDR1 SGDLS and CDR2 YYNGEE.

This chain joins TRBV5-6 and TRBJ1-5; 7 bases align to TRBD1. This CDR3 has 14 amino acids. Trimming at V came to 1 base and at J to 9 bases, leaving 7 bases not matched to a gene. Germline loops: CDR1 SGHDT, CDR2 YYEEEE. CDR3 protein: CASSLWTGQLPQHF. As DNA, the CDR3 is TGTGCCAGCAGCTTGTGGACAGGCCAATTGCCCCAGCATTTT. Supplemented by reference TRBV5-6 and TRBJ1-5, the full variable domain reads DAGVTQSPTHLIKTRGQQVTLRCSPKSGHDTVSWYQQALGQGPQFIFQYYEEEERQRGNFPDRFSGHQFPNYSSELNVNALLLGDSALYLCASSLWTGQLPQHFGDGTRLSIL.

The J gene is TRBJ2-1, the V gene TRBV13; D is unclear. The CDR3 is 16 residues long. Germline CDR1 and CDR2: PRHDT and FYEKMQ (reference sequence). The V and J ends lost 0 bases and 7 bases respectively, with 16 bases between them. The CDR3 region is CASSLGLSGGRNEQFF. CDR3 DNA sequence: TGTGCCAGCAGCTTAGGACTTTCCGGTGGGCGAAATGAGCAGTTCTTC.